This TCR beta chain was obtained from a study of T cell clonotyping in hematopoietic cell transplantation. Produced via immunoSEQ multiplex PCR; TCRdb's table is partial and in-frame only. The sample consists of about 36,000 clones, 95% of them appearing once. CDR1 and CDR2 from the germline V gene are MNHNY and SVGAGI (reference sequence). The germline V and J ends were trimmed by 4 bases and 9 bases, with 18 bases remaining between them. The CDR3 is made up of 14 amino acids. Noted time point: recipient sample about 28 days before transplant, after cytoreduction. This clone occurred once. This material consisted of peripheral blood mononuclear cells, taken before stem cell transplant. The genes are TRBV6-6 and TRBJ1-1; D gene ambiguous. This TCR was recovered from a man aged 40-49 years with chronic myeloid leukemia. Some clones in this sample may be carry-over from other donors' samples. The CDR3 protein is CASSSRVAASQAFF. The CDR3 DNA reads TGTGCCAGCAGTTCTAGGGTAGCAGCATCACAAGCTTTCTTT.